A single sample is the source of the 25 T cell receptor beta chains below, sequenced in a study of CD8 T cells in ankylosing spondylitis. TCRdb reprocessed the 5' RACE reads via MiXCR and lists one record per CDR3 protein. The sample has 35,000 to 50,000 distinct CDR3 sequences, roughly 11% seen once. Sample: blood, either unsorted or a sorted T cell fraction (not recorded which). Source of these receptors: a male donor with ankylosing spondylitis or in good health (not recorded which).

This clonotype was observed many times. V gene TRBV7-7 combines with J gene TRBJ2-1; D possibly uses TRBD1 or TRBD2 (5 bases each). This CDR3 is built from 13 residues. CDR1 and CDR2 from the germline V gene are SSHAT and FNYEAQ (reference sequence). The V gene lost 6 bases and the J gene lost 12 bases, with 18 bases spanning the gap. CDR3 DNA: TGTGCCAGCAGTCTGACGTTGGGGGAAGCGCAGTTCTTC. Translating gives CASSLTLGEAQFF.

This clonotype was counted at least ten times. V gene TRBV5-1 combines with J gene TRBJ2-2; no clear D. Trimming removed 0 bases at V and 3 bases at J, with 6 bases between. Germline V gene data show CDR1 as SGHRS and CDR2 as YFSETQ. There are 14 residues in the CDR3. Here the CDR3 DNA reads TGCGCCAGCAGCTTGGCCGTCGACACCGGGGAGCTGTTTTTT. Translating gives CASSLAVDTGELFF.

The CDR3 coding sequence is TGTGCCAGTAGTATACAAAATACCTACGAGCAGTACTTC. As protein: CASSIQNTYEQYF. The chain uses TRBV19 and TRBJ2-7; unclear D gene. The CDR3 sequence is 13 residues long. CDR1 is LNHDA, CDR2 SQIVND, per germline (reference sequence). V was cut by 2 bases and J by 2 bases, with 7 bases left in between.

This clonotype was counted ten times or more. The chain links TRBV12-3 or TRBV12-4 to TRBJ1-2, with a possible D match to TRBD1 (5 bases). This CDR3 spans 13 amino acids. The V end was cut by 3 bases, the J end by 3 bases, with 8 bases between. CDR3 loop: CASSFQGDYGYTF. The CDR3, as DNA: TGTGCCAGCAGTTTTCAGGGTGACTATGGCTACACCTTC.

In this sample, this clonotype turned up many times. An end of the junction does not agree with germline; a read error may underlie this. The genes are TRBV2 and TRBJ2-7, with 7 bases fitting TRBD1. This CDR3 spans 12 amino acids. Germline CDR1 is SNHLY and CDR2 is FYNNEI. The CDR3 DNA reads TGTGCCAACAGTGGGACAGACTACGAGCAGTACTTC. The encoded protein is CANSGTDYEQYF.

This clonotype was seen many times. The gene calls are TRBV4-1 and TRBJ2-5; D gene uncertain. Germline V gives CDR1 MGHRA, CDR2 YSYEKL. This CDR3 spans 14 amino acids. Trimming took off 3 bases at V and 5 bases at J, with 13 bases between the two ends. The CDR3 DNA reads TGCGCCAGCAGCCAGGGTGGGCGGTTGGAGACCCAGTACTTC. Translated, it gives CASSQGGRLETQYF.

V gene TRBV7-9 combines with J gene TRBJ1-4; D gene unclear. Trimming shortened V by 1 base and J by 4 bases, and 10 bases separated the two germline ends. CDR3 length: 15 amino acids. CDR1 SEHNR and CDR2 FQNEAQ come from the germline V gene (reference sequence). CDR3 sequence: CASSLGVQNNEKLFF. The CDR3 region has the DNA TGTGCCAGCAGCTTAGGGGTACAGAATAATGAAAAACTGTTTTTT.

The sample holds many counts of this clonotype. This chain joins TRBV5-1 and TRBJ2-1; TRBD2 aligns across 10 bases. CDR1 SGHRS and CDR2 YFSETQ come from the germline V gene. V gave up 5 bases and J gave up 6 bases; unmatched junction bases: 8. This CDR3 is 15 amino acids long. The CDR3 DNA follows: TGCGCCAGCAGTTATCGACTAGCGGGCACCAATGAGCAGTTCTTC. Residues: CASSYRLAGTNEQFF. Together with reference TRBV5-1 and TRBJ2-1, the CDR3 gives the full variable domain: KAGVTQTPRYLIKTRGQQVTLSCSPISGHRSVSWYQQTPGQGLQFLFEYFSETQRNKGNFPGRFSGRQFSNSRSEMNVSTLELGDSALYLCASSYRLAGTNEQFFGPGTRLTVL.

This clonotype was counted many times. This chain connects TRBV5-1 to TRBJ2-5; maybe TRBD2 (5 bases). Germline CDR1 reads SGHRS; CDR2 reads YFSETQ. The CDR3 runs to 14 residues. V gave up 0 bases and J gave up 3 bases, with 9 bases separating them. The CDR3 DNA reads TGCGCCAGCAGCTTGGTAGCGACCAAAGAGACCCAGTACTTC. Residues: CASSLVATKETQYF.

This clonotype was observed a handful of times. V gene TRBV11-2 combines with J gene TRBJ2-7; D is possibly TRBD2 (7 bases). Germline CDR1 reads SGHAT; CDR2 reads FQNNGV. Trimming cost V 4 bases and J 5 bases, with 15 bases left between them. This CDR3 is built from 14 residues. DNA of the CDR3: TGTGCCAGCAGCTGGGGGGGGGGGCTTAACGAGCAGTACTTC. Encoded protein: CASSWGGGLNEQYF.

As for this clonotype: Possible read error: a much larger clone is one base away. The chain uses TRBV5-1 and TRBJ1-1, with 12 bases identical to TRBD1. The CDR3 has 16 residues. The V gene's germline CDR1 is SGHRS and CDR2 YFSETQ. DNA for the CDR3: TGCGCCATCAGCTCCGGGACAGGGGGCTCGAACACTGAAGCTTTCTTT. Protein: CAISSGTGGSNTEAFF.

The chain has TRBV4-2 and TRBJ2-3, with a weak D call TRBD2 (5 bases). The V gene's germline CDR1 is LGHNA and CDR2 YNFKEQ. Trimming took 1 base from V and 5 from J, leaving 19 bases between them. This CDR3 comprises 17 residues. The CDR3 loop reads CASSQGGLGPFLDTQYF. CDR3 sequence (DNA): TGTGCCAGCAGCCAAGGAGGGTTAGGTCCGTTCCTAGATACGCAGTATTTT.

This clonotype appeared many times. The gene calls are TRBV12-3 or TRBV12-4 and TRBJ2-3; D is perhaps TRBD2 (6 bases). The V and J ends lost 5 bases and 2 bases respectively, with 11 bases between them. The CDR3 sequence is 14 residues long. The CDR3 loop is CASSTAGLTDTQYF. The CDR3 bases are TGTGCCAGCAGTACAGCGGGCCTCACAGATACGCAGTATTTT.

This clonotype appeared many times. The chain uses TRBV3-1 and TRBJ1-6; unclear D gene. The CDR3 is 13 amino acids. Germline V gene data show CDR1 as LGHDT and CDR2 as YNNKEL (reference sequence). Trimming took off 0 bases at V and 7 bases at J, with 4 bases between the two ends. The chain's CDR3 is CASSQDLNSPLHF. Written as DNA, the CDR3 is TGTGCCAGCAGCCAAGATCTCAATTCACCCCTCCACTTT.

This clonotype occurred many times. The V call is TRBV5-1, the J call TRBJ2-1; D is ambiguous. Germline V gene sequence: CDR1 SGHRS, CDR2 YFSETQ. The CDR3 length is 12 residues. The V end lost 3 bases, the J end lost 4 bases, and 5 bases lay between the germline ends. CDR3 bases: TGCGCCAGCAGCTCCCAGTACAATGAGCAGTTCTTC. As protein: CASSSQYNEQFF.

This clonotype came up a few times. The chain links TRBV19 to TRBJ1-5, with 7 positions matching TRBD1. Trimming cost V 4 bases and J 7 bases; bases outside gene matches: 7. The CDR3 extends over 14 amino acids. Germline lookup yields CDR1 LNHDA and CDR2 SQIVND (reference sequence). The CDR3 coding sequence is TGTGCCAGTAGTACGATGAAAGGGGGCCAGCCCCAGCATTTT. Protein: CASSTMKGGQPQHF.

This clonotype was counted many times. This chain's CDR3 is CASRHGQDLAKNIQYF. The CDR3 DNA is TGTGCCAGCAGACACGGACAGGATTTAGCCAAAAACATTCAGTACTTC. V gene TRBV6-1 combines with J gene TRBJ2-4, with 7 bases matching TRBD1. The CDR3 has 16 amino acids. Germline V lookup: CDR1 MNHNS, CDR2 SASEGT. V shed 6 bases, J shed 0 bases, and the junction held 8 bases outside the gene matches.

This clonotype was counted ten times or more. V is TRBV20-1 and J is TRBJ2-3; TRBD2 aligns across 9 bases. V gave up 3 bases and J gave up 2 bases; unmatched junction bases: 9. CDR3 length: 16 amino acids. CDR1 is DFQATT and CDR2 is SNEGSKA in the germline V gene (reference sequence). The CDR3 DNA follows: TGCAGTGCTAGTCTAACCAGCGGGGGGCCCACAGATACGCAGTATTTT. Translated: CSASLTSGGPTDTQYF.

This clonotype occurred many times. V usage is TRBV5-1 and J usage is TRBJ2-3; a weak D match, TRBD2 (6 bases). Trimming pared 4 bases from V and 1 base from J, leaving 13 bases between. CDR3 length: 15 amino acids. CDR1 is SGHRS and CDR2 is YFSETQ in the germline V gene. Here the CDR3 reads CASSPVGGGTDTQYF. The CDR3 nucleotides are TGCGCCAGCAGCCCGGTCGGGGGTGGCACAGATACGCAGTATTTT.

This clonotype was detected many times. The chain carries TRBV12-3 or TRBV12-4 and TRBJ2-5; weak D call: TRBD1 (6 bases). Trimming took 5 bases from V and 1 from J, leaving 11 bases between them. The CDR3 contains 14 residues. In nucleotides, the CDR3 is TGTGCCAGCAGTCCCGAGGACAGCCAAGAGACCCAGTACTTC. Its protein is CASSPEDSQETQYF.

The sample holds many counts of this clonotype. The genes are TRBV5-1 and TRBJ1-6; TRBD1 might be the D (5 bases). This CDR3 spans 14 amino acids. Trimming took 3 bases from V and 10 from J, leaving 14 bases between them. The germline CDR1 and CDR2 sequences are SGHRS and YFSETQ. CDR3 bases: TGCGCCAGCAGCTCGGGGGATGAGGGGTCACCCCTCCACTTT. Its protein product is CASSSGDEGSPLHF.

This clonotype occurred many times. The rearrangement uses TRBV7-8 and TRBJ2-3, with a tentative D call TRBD2 (5 bases). Germline V CDR1 and CDR2: SGHVS, FQNEAQ. The V gene lost 6 bases and the J gene lost 5 bases, with 12 bases spanning the gap. This CDR3 region has 13 residues. CDR3 in DNA: TGTGCCAGCAGGTCTCTCGGGGAAGATACGCAGTATTTT. It encodes CASRSLGEDTQYF.

This clonotype has at least ten counts. The chain employs TRBV6-2 or TRBV6-3 and TRBJ2-7; D unclear. This CDR3 spans 15 amino acids. Trimming took off 4 bases at V and 2 bases at J, with 15 bases between the two ends. Germline V CDR1 and CDR2: MNHEY, SVGEGT. CDR3: CASSSSRSGAYEQYF. CDR3 nucleotide sequence: TGTGCCAGCAGTTCTTCTCGGTCTGGAGCCTACGAGCAGTACTTC.

This clonotype was picked up a small number of times. This rearrangement joins TRBV19 to TRBJ2-7; 10 bases line up with TRBD2. This CDR3 contains 17 residues. Per the germline V gene, CDR1 is LNHDA and CDR2 is SQIVND (reference sequence). V shed 9 bases, J shed 0 bases, and the junction held 14 bases outside the gene matches. The CDR3 region is CARTLAGMSPSSYEQYF. The CDR3, as DNA: TGTGCCAGAACACTAGCGGGGATGTCCCCTAGCTCCTACGAGCAGTACTTC.

This clonotype occurred many times. The J gene is TRBJ1-2, the V gene TRBV12-3 or TRBV12-4; D uncertain. Trimming shortened V by 7 bases and J by 4 bases, and 13 bases separated the two germline ends. The length of the CDR3 is 13 residues. The CDR3 region is CASTLTSSYGYTF. The CDR3 DNA sequence: TGTGCCAGCACCCTGACATCCTCCTATGGCTACACCTTC.